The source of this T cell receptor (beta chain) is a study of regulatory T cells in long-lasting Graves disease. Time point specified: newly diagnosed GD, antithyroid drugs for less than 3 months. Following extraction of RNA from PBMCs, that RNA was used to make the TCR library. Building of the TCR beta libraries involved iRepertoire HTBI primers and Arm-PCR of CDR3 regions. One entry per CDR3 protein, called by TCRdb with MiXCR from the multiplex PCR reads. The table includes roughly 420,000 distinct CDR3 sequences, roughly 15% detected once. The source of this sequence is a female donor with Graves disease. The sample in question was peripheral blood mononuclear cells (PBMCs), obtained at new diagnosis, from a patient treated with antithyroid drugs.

The CDR3 loop is CASSPTGPSSYNEQFF. CDR3 in DNA: TGCGCCAGCAGCCCGACTGGTCCAAGCTCCTACAATGAGCAGTTCTTC. This chain connects TRBV10-1 to TRBJ2-1; D is unresolved. The V end lost 6 bases, the J end lost 0 bases, and 15 bases lay between the germline ends. The CDR3 contains 16 residues. Germline CDR1 WNHNN, CDR2 SYGVQD (reference sequence).